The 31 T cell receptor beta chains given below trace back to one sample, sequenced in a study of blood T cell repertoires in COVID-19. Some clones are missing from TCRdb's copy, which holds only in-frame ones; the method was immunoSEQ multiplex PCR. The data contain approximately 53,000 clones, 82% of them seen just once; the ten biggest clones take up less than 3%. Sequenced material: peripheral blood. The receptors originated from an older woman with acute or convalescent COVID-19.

CDR3 coding DNA: TGTGCCAGCAGCTTGGGGCGGGGGTATCAGCCCCAGCATTTT. Amino acids: CASSLGRGYQPQHF. This chain joins TRBV13 and TRBJ1-5; maybe TRBD1 (5 bases). The CDR3 sequence is 14 residues long. V was clipped by 3 bases and J by 5 bases, with 11 bases between them. Germline lookup yields CDR1 PRHDT and CDR2 FYEKMQ (reference sequence).

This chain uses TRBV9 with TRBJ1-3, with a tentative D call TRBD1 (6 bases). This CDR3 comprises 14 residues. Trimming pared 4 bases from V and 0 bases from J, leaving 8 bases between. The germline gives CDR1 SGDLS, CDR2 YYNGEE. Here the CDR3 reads CASSQGSSGNTIYF. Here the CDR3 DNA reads TGTGCCAGCAGCCAGGGGAGCTCTGGAAACACCATATATTTT.

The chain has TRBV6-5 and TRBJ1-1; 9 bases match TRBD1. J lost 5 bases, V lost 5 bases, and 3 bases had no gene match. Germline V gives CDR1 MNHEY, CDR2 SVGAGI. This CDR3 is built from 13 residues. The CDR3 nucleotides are TGTGCCAGCAGTCGACAGGGGGTGACTGAAGCTTTCTTT. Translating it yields CASSRQGVTEAFF.

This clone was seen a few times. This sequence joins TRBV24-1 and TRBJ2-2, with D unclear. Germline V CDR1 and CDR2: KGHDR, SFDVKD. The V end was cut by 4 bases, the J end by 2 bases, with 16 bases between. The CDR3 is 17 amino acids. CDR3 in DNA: TGTGCCACCAGTGAGACCACACTCCGACTTAACACCGGGGAGCTGTTTTTT. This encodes CATSETTLRLNTGELFF.

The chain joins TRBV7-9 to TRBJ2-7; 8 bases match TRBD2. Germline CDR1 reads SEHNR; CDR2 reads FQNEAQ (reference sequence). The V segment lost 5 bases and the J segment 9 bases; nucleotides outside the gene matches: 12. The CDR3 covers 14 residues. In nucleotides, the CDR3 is TGTGCCAGCAGCCCCGACTCGGCGGGAGGTAGGCAGTACTTC. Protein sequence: CASSPDSAGGRQYF. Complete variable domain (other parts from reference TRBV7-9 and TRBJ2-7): DTGVSQNPRHKITKRGQNVTFRCDPISEHNRLYWYRQTLGQGPEFLTYFQNEAQLEKSRLLSDRFSAERPKGSFSTLEIQRTEQGDSAMYLCASSPDSAGGRQYFGPGTRLTVT.

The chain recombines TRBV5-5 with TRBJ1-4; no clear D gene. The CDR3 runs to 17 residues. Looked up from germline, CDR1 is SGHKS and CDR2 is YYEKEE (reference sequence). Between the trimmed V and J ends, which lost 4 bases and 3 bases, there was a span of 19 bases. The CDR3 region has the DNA TGTGCCAGCAGCCCCGGTCCCAGGATCTCGGCTAATGAAAAACTGTTTTTT. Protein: CASSPGPRISANEKLFF. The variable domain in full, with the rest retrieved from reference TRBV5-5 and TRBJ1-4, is DAGVTQSPTHLIKTRGQQVTLRCSPISGHKSVSWYQQVLGQGPQFIFQYYEKEERGRGNFPDRFSARQFPNYSSELNVNALLLGDSALYLCASSPGPRISANEKLFFGSGTQLSVL.

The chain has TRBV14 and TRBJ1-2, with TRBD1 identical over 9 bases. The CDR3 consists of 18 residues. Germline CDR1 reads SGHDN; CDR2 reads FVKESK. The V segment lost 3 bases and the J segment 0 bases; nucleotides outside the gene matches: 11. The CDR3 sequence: CASSHRLGQGTSNYGYTF. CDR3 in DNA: TGTGCCAGCAGCCATAGGTTGGGACAGGGAACTTCTAACTATGGCTACACCTTC.

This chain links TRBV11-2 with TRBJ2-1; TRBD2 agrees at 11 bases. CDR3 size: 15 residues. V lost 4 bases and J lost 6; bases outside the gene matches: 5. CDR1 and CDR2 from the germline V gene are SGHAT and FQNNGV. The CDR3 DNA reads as TGTGCCAGCAGCTGGACTAGCGGGTCAGTCAATGAGCAGTTCTTC. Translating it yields CASSWTSGSVNEQFF.

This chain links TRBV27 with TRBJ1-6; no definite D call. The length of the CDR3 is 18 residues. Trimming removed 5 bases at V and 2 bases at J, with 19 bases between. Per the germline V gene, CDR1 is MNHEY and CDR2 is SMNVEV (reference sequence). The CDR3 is CASSRPPGSSAYNSPLHF. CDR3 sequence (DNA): TGTGCCAGCAGTCGCCCCCCGGGTTCCTCGGCCTATAATTCACCCCTCCACTTT.

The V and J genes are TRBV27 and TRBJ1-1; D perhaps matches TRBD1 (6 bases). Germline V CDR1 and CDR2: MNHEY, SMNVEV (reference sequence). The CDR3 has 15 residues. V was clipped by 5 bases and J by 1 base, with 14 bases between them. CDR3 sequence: CASSNYGTPNTEAFF. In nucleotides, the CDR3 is TGTGCCAGCAGTAATTACGGGACACCGAACACTGAAGCTTTCTTT.

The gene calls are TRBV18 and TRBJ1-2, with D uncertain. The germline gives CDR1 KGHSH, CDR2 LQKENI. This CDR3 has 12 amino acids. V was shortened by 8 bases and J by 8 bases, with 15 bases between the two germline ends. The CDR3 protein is CASVKAGLGYTF. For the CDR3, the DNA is TGTGCCAGCGTCAAAGCGGGTTTAGGCTACACCTTC.

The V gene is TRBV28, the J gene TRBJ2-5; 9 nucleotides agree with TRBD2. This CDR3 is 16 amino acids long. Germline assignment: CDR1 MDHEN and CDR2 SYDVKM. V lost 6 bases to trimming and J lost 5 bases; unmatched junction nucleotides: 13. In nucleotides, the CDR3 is TGTGCCAGCAGCCTTCTGGTACTAGCGGGCCCCGAGACCCAGTACTTC. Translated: CASSLLVLAGPETQYF.

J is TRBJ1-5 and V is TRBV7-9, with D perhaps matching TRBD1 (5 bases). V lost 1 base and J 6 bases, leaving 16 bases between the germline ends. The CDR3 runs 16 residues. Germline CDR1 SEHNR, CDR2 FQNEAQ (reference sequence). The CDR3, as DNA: TGTGCCAGCAGCTTAGTTGCGGGAAAAGGGGTTCAGCCCCAGCATTTT. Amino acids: CASSLVAGKGVQPQHF.

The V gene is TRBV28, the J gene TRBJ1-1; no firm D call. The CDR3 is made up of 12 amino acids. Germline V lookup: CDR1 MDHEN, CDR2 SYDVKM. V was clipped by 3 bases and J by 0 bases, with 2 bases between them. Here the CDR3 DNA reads TGTGCCAGCAGTTTCTTGAACACTGAAGCTTTCTTT. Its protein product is CASSFLNTEAFF.

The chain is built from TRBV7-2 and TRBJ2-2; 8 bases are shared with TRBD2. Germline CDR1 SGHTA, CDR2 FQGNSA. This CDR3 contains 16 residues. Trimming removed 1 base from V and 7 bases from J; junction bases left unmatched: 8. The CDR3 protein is CASSLVVGGAGGELFF. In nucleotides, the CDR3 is TGTGCCAGCAGCTTAGTGGTCGGGGGGGCCGGCGGGGAGCTGTTTTTT. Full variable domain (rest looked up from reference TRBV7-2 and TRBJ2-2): GAGVSQSPSNKVTEKGKDVELRCDPISGHTALYWYRQSLGQGLEFLIYFQGNSAPDKSGLPSDRFSAERTGGSVSTLTIQRTQQEDSAVYLCASSLVVGGAGGELFFGEGSRLTVL.

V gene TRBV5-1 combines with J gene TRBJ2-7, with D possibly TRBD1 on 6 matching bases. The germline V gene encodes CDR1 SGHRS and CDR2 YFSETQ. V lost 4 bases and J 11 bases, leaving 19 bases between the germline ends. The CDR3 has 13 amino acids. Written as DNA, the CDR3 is TGCGCCAGCAGCGCCGGACAGTTTCCTCCGGAGTACTTC. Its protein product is CASSAGQFPPEYF.

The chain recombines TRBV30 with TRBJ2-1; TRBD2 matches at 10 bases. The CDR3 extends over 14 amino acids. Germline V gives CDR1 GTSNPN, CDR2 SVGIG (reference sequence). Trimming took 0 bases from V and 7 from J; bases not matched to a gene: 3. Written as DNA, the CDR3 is TGTGCCTGGAGTGTAACTAGCGGGAAAAATGAGCAGTTCTTC. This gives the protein CAWSVTSGKNEQFF.

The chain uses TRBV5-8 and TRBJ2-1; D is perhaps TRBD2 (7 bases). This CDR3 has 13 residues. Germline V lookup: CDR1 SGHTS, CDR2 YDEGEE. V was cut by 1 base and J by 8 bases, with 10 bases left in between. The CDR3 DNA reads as TGTGCCAGCAGCTTGTCGGGGGGCTATGAGCAGTTCTTC. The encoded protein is CASSLSGGYEQFF.

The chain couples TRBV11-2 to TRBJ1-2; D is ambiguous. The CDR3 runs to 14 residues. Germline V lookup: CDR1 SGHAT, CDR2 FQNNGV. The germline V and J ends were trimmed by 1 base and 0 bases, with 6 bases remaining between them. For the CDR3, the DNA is TGTGCCAGCAGCTTAGGACAAGCTAACTATGGCTACACCTTC. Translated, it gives CASSLGQANYGYTF.

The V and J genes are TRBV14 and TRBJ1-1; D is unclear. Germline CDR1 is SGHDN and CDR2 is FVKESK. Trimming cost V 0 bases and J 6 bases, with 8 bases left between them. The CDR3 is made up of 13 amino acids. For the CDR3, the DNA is TGTGCCAGCAGCCAAGATACGGTTTCTGAAGCTTTCTTT. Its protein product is CASSQDTVSEAFF.

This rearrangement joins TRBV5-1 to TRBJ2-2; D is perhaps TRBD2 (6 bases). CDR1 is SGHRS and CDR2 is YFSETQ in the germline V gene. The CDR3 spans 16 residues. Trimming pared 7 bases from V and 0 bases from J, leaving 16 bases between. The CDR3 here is CASSSWGDPNTGELFF. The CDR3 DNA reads TGCGCCAGCTCCTCTTGGGGGGACCCGAACACCGGGGAGCTGTTTTTT.

CDR3 sequence (DNA): TGTGCCAGCAGCCTGACGGACAGTAAGGGCTCACCCCTCCACTTT. This translates into CASSLTDSKGSPLHF. The chain links TRBV6-5 to TRBJ1-6; tentative D call: TRBD1 (6 bases). V lost 6 bases and J 10 bases, leaving 19 bases between the germline ends. The CDR3 covers 15 residues. Germline V gene lookup returns CDR1 MNHEY and CDR2 SVGAGI.

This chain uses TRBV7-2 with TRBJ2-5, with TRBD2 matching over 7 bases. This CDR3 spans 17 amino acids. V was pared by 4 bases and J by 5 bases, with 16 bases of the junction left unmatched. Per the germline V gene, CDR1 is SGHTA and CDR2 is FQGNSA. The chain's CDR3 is CASSSQVRLASMETQYF. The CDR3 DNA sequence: TGTGCCAGCAGCTCCCAAGTACGACTAGCCAGCATGGAGACCCAGTACTTC. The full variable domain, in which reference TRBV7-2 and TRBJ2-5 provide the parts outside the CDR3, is GAGVSQSPSNKVTEKGKDVELRCDPISGHTALYWYRQSLGQGLEFLIYFQGNSAPDKSGLPSDRFSAERTGGSVSTLTIQRTQQEDSAVYLCASSSQVRLASMETQYFGPGTRLLVL.

DNA of the CDR3: TGTGCCAGTACCATAGGACAGGGGGGAAACATTCAGTACTTC. Translated, it gives CASTIGQGGNIQYF. This rearrangement joins TRBV19 to TRBJ2-4, with 10 bases matching TRBD1. This CDR3 has 14 residues. Germline loops: CDR1 LNHDA, CDR2 SQIVND (reference sequence). Trimming cost V 7 bases and J 6 bases; bases outside gene matches: 6.

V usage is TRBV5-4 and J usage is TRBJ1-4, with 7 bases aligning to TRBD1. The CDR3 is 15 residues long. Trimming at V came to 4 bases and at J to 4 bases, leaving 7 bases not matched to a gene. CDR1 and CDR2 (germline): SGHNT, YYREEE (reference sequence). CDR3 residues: CASSVNRGVNEKLFF. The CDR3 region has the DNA TGTGCCAGCAGCGTAAACAGGGGAGTTAATGAAAAACTGTTTTTT.

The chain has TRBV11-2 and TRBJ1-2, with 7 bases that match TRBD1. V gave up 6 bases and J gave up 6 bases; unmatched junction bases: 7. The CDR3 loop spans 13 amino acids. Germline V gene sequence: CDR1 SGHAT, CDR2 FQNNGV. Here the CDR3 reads CASSLTGDDGYTF. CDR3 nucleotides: TGTGCCAGCAGTCTTACAGGGGATGATGGCTACACCTTC.

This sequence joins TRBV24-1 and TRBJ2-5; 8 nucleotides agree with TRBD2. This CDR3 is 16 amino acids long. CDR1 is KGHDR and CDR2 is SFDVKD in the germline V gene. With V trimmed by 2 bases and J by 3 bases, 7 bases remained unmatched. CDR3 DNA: TGTGCCACCAGTGATTCACTAGCGGTGCCTGAAGAGACCCAGTACTTC. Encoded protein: CATSDSLAVPEETQYF.

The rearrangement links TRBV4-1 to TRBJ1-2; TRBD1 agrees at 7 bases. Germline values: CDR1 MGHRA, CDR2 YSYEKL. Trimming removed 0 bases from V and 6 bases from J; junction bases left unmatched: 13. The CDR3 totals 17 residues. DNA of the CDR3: TGCGCCAGCAGCCAAGATCACCATTTGTGGACAGGCGATGGCTACACCTTC. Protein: CASSQDHHLWTGDGYTF.

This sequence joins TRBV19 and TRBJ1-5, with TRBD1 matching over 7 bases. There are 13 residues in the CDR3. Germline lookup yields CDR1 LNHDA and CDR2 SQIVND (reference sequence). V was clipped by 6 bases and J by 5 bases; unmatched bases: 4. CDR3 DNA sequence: TGTGCCAGTAGGGACAGGACCTATCAGCCCCAGCATTTT. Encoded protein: CASRDRTYQPQHF.

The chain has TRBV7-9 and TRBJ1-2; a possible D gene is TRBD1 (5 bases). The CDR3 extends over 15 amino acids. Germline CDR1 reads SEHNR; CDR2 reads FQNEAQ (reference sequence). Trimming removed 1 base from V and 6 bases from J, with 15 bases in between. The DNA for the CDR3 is TGTGCCAGCAGCTTAGTCCCTGGCAGGGAAAATGGCTACACCTTC. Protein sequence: CASSLVPGRENGYTF. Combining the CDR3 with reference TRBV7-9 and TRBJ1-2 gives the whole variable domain DTGVSQNPRHKITKRGQNVTFRCDPISEHNRLYWYRQTLGQGPEFLTYFQNEAQLEKSRLLSDRFSAERPKGSFSTLEIQRTEQGDSAMYLCASSLVPGRENGYTFGSGTRLTVV.

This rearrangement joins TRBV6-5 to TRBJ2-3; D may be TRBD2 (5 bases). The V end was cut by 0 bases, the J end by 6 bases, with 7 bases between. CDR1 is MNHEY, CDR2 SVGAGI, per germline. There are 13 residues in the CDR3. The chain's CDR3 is CASSYSGLDTQYF. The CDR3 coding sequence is TGTGCCAGCAGTTACTCTGGACTTGATACGCAGTATTTT.